This record covers a single T cell receptor beta chain. Its target is unknown. This specimen comes from a study of OX40 agonist ivuxolimab in advanced cancers. Germline lookup yields CDR1 SGHRS and CDR2 YFSETQ. The CDR3 extends over 17 amino acids. V lost 0 bases, J lost 0 bases, and 8 bases stayed unmatched. Data came from immunoSEQ multiplex PCR; TCRdb stores just in-frame clones and leaves some out. The profile shows 20,000 to 30,000 clones, around 80% of them singletons. Findings and limits, study-wide: At 0.1 to 3.0 mg/kg and by week 6, clonal expansion occurred in CD4+ and CD8+ blood T cells. People who partly responded at 0.1-3.0 mg/kg had some of the least clonal expansion seen.

Samples were taken at baseline and on day 1 of cycles 4 and 7. The clonotype comes from an adult with an advanced solid tumor such as melanoma, head and neck, liver or kidney cancer. Specimen: CD4+ or CD8+ T cells sorted from blood, collected in a trial of the OX40 agonist ivuxolimab. The chain uses TRBV5-1 and TRBJ1-1; TRBD1 matches at 7 bases. In nucleotides, the CDR3 is TGCGCCAGCAGCTTGGAGGGGGCCTTCAACATGAACACTGAAGCTTTCTTT. This gives the protein CASSLEGAFNMNTEAFF. The variable domain in full, completed from reference TRBV5-1 and TRBJ1-1, reads KAGVTQTPRYLIKTRGQQVTLSCSPISGHRSVSWYQQTPGQGLQFLFEYFSETQRNKGNFPGRFSGRQFSNSRSEMNVSTLELGDSALYLCASSLEGAFNMNTEAFFGQGTRLTVV.